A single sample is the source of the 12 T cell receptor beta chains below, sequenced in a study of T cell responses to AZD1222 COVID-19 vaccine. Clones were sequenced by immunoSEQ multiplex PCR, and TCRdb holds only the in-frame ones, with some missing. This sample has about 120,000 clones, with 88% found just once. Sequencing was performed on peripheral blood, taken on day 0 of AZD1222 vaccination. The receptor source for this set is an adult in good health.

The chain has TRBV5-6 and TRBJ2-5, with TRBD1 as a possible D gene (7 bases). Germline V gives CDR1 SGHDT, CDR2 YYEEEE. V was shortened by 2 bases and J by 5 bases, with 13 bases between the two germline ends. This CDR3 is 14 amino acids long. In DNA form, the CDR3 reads TGTGCCAGCAGCTTCTCAGGGGGGCGGGAGACCCAGTACTTC. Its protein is CASSFSGGRETQYF.

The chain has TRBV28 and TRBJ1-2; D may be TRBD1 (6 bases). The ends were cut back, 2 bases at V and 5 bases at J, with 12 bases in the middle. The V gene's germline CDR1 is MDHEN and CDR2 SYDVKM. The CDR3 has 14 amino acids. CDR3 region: CASSLNGQGYGYTF. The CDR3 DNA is TGTGCCAGCAGTTTAAATGGTCAGGGGTATGGCTACACCTTC.

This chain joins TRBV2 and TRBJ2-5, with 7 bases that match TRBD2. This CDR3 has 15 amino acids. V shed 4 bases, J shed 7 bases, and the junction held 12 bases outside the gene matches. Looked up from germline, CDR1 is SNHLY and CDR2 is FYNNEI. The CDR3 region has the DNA TGTGCCAGCAGTGGGGGACCGGGAGGAACTGGGACCCAGTACTTC. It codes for CASSGGPGGTGTQYF.

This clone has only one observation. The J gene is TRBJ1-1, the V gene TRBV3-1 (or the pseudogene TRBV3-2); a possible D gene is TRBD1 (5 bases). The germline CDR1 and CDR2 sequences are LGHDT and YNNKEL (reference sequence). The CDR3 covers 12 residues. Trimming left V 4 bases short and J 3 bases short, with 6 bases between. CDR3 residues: CASSPGDTEAFF. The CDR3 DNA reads TGTGCCAGCAGCCCGGGGGACACTGAAGCTTTCTTT.

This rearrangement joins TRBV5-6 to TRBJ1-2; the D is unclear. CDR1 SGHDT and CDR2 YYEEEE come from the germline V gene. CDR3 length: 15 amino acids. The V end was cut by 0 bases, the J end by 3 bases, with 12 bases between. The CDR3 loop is CASSLVGPGDYGYTF. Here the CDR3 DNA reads TGTGCCAGCAGCTTGGTAGGCCCCGGAGACTATGGCTACACCTTC.

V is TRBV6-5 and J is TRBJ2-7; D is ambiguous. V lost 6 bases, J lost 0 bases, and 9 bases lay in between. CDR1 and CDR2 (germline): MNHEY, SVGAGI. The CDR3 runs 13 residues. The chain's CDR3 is CASSPLSSYEQYF. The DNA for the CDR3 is TGTGCCAGCAGCCCCCTCAGCTCCTACGAGCAGTACTTC.

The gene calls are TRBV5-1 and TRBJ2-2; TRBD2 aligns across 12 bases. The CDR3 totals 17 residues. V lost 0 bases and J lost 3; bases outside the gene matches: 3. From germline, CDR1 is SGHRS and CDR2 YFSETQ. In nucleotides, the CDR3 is TGCGCCAGCAGCTTGGGACTAGCGGGGGAGCACACCGGGGAGCTGTTTTTT. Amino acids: CASSLGLAGEHTGELFF.

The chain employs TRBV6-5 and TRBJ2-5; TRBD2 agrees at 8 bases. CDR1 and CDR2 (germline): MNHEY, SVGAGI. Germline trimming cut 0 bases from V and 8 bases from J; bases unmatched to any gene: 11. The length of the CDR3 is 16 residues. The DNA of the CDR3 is TGTGCCAGCAGTTACTCGTCCGCCGGGGGGGCCTTTACCCAGTACTTC. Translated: CASSYSSAGGAFTQYF.

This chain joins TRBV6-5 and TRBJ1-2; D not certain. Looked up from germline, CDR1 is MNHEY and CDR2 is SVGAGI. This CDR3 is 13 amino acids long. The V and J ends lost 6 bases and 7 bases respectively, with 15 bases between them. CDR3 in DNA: TGTGCCAGCAGCCCCCTCGATCCGGGTGGCTACACCTTC. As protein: CASSPLDPGGYTF.

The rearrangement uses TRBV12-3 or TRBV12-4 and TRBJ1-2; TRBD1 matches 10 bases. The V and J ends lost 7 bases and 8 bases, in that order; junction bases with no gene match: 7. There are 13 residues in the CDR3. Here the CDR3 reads CASTLDRGIGYTF. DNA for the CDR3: TGTGCCAGCACCTTGGACAGGGGGATAGGCTACACCTTC.

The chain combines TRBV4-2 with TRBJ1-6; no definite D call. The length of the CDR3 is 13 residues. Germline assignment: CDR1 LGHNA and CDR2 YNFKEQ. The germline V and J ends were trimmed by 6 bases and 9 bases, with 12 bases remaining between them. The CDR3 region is CASSPEGGSPLHF. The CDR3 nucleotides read TGTGCCAGCAGTCCTGAGGGTGGTTCACCCCTCCACTTT.

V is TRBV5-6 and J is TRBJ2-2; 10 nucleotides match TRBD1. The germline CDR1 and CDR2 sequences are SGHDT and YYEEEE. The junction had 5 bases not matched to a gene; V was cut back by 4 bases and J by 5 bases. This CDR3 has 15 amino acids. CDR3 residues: CASSRTGGNTGELFF. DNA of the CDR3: TGTGCCAGCAGCCGGACAGGGGGGAATACCGGGGAGCTGTTTTTT.